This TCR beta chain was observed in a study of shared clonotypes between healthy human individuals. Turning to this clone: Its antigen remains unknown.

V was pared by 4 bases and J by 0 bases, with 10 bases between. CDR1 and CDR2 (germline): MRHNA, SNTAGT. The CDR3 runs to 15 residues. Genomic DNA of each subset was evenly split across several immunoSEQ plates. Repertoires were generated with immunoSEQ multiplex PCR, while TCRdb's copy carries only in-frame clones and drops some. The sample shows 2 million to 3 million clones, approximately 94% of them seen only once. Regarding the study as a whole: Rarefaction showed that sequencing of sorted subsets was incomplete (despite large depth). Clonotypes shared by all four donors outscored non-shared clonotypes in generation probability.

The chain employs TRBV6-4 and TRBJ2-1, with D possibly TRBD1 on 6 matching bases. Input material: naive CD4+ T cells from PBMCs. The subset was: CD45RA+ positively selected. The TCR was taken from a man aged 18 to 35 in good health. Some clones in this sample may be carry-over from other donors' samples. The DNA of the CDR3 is TGTGCCAGCAGTGTCACAGGGAGCTCCTACAATGAGCAGTTCTTC. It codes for CASSVTGSSYNEQFF.